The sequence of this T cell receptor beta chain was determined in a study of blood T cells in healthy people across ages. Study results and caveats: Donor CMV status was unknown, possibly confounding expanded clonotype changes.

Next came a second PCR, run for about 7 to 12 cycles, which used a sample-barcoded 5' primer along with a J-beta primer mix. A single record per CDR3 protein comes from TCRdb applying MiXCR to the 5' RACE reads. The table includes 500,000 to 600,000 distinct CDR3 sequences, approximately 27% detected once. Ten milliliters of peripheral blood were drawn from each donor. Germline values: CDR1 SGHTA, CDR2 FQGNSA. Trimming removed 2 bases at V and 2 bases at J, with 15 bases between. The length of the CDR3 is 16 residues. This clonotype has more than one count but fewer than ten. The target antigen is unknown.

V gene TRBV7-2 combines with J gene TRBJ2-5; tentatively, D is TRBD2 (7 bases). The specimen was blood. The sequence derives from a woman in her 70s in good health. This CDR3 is CASSLWRRGPQETQYF. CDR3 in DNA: TGTGCCAGCAGCTTATGGAGGCGGGGGCCACAAGAGACCCAGTACTTC.